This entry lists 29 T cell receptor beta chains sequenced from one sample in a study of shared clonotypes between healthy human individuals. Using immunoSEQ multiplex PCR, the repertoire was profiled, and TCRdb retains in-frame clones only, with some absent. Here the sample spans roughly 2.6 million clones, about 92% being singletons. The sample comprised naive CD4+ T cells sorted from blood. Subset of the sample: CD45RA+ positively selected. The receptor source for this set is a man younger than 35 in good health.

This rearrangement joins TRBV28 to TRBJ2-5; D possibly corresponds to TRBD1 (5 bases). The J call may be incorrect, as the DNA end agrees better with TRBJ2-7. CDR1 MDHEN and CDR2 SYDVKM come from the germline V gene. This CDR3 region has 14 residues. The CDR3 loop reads CASSFGSGPNEQYF. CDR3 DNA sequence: TGTGCCAGCAGTTTCGGGTCAGGGCCCAACGAGCAGTACTTC.

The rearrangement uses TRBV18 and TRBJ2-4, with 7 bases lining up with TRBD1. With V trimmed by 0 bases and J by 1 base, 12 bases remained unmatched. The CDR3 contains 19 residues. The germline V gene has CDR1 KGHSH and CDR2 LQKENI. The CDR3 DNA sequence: TGTGCCAGCTCACCACCGGCAGGGGGTGGAAGGGCCGCCAAAAACATTCAGTACTTC. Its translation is CASSPPAGGGRAAKNIQYF.

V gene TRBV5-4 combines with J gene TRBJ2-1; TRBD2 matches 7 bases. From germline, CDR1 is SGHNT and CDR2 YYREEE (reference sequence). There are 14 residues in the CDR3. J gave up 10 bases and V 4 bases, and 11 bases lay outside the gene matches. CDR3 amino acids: CASSRPGLPMEQFF. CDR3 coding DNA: TGTGCCAGCAGCCGACCGGGACTACCAATGGAGCAGTTCTTC.

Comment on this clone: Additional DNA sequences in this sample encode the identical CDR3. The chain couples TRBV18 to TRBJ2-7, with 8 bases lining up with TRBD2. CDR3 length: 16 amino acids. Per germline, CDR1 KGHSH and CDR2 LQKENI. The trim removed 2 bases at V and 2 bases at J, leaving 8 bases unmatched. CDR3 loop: CASSPRLAGGAYEQYF. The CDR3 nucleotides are TGTGCCAGCTCACCAAGGCTTGCCGGGGGGGCCTACGAGCAGTACTTC.

CDR3 coding DNA: TGTGCCAGCACCGAAGGGGCAGCGGGAGGCTACGAGCAGTACTTC. As protein: CASTEGAAGGYEQYF. The chain carries TRBV2 and TRBJ2-7; 9 bases fit TRBD2. This CDR3 region has 15 residues. Germline V gene lookup returns CDR1 SNHLY and CDR2 FYNNEI. V lost 7 bases to trimming and J lost 3 bases; unmatched junction nucleotides: 10.

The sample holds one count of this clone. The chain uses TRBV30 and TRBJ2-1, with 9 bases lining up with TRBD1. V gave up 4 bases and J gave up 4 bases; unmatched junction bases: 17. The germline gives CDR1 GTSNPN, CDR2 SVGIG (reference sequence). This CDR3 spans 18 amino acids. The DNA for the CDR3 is TGTGCCTGGAAGTTGACGGACAGGGGAATGGGACATTACAATGAGCAGTTCTTC. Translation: CAWKLTDRGMGHYNEQFF.

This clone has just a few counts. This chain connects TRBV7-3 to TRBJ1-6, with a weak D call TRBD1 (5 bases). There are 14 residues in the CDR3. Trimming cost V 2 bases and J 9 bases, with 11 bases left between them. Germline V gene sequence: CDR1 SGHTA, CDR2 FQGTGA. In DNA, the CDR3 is TGTGCCAGCAGCTTATCAGGGTATCGTTCACCCCTCCACTTT. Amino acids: CASSLSGYRSPLHF.

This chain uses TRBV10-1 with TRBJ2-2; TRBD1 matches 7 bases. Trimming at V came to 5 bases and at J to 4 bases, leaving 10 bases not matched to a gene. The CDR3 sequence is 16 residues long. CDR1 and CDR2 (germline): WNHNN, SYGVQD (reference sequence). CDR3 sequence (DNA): TGCGCCAGCAGTCAAGCACAGGGGCAGGGCACCGGGGAGCTGTTTTTT. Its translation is CASSQAQGQGTGELFF.

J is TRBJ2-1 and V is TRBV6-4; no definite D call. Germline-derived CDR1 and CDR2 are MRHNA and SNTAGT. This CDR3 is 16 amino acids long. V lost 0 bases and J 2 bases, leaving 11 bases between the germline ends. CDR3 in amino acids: CASSDSFKATYNEQFF. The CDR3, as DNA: TGTGCCAGCAGTGACTCTTTTAAGGCCACCTACAATGAGCAGTTCTTC.

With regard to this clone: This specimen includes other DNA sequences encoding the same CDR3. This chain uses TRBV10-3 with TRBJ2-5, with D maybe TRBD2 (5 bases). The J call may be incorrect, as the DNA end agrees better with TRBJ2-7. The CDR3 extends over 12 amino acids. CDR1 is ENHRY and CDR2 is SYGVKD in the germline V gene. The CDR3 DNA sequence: TGTGCCATCAGTGACGGGGACTACGAGCAGTACTTC. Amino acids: CAISDGDYEQYF.

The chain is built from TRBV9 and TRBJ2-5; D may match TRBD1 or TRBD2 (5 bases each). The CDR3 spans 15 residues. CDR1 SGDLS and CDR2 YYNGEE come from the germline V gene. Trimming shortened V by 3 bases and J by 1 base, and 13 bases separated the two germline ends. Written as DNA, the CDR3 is TGTGCCAGCAGCGCACTAGGGGCATCCCAAGAGACCCAGTACTTC. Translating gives CASSALGASQETQYF.

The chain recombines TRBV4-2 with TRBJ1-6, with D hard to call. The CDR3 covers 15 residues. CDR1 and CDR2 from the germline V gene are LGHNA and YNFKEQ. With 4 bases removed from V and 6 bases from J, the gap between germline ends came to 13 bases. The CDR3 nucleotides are TGTGCCAGCAGCCCCGAAGGACGGAGTAATTCACCCCTCCACTTT. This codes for CASSPEGRSNSPLHF.

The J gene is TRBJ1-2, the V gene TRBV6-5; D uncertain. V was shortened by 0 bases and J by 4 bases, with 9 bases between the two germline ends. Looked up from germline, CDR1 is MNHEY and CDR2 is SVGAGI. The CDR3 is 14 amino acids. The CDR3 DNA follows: TGTGCCAGCAGTTACTCACGGACTAGCTATGGCTACACCTTC. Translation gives CASSYSRTSYGYTF.

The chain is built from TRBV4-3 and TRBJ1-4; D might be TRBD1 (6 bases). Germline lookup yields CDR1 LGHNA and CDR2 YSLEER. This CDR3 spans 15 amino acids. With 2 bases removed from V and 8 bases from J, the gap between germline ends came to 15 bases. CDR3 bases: TGCGCCAGCAGCCAAACGAGGACAGAGGGGGAAAAACTGTTTTTT. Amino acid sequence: CASSQTRTEGEKLFF.

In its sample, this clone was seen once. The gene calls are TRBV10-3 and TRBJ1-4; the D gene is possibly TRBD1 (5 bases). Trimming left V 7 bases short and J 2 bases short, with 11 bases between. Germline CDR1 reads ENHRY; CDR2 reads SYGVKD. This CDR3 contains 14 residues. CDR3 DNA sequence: TGTGCCATCACCTCAGGGAGGACTAATGAAAAACTGTTTTTT. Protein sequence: CAITSGRTNEKLFF.

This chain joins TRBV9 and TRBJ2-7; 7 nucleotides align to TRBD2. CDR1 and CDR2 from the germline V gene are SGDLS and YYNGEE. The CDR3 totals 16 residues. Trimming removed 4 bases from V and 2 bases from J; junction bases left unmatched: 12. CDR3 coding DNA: TGTGCCAGCAGCCCGCCCGGGGCTAGCGGTACCTACGAGCAGTACTTC. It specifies CASSPPGASGTYEQYF.

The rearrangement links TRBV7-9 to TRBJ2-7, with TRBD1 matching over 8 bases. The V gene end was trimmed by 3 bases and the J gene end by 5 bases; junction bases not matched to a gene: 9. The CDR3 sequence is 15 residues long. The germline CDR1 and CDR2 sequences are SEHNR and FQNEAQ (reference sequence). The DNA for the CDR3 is TGTGCCAGCAGCTTGGACGGACAGGGCCGGGACGAGCAGTACTTC. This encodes CASSLDGQGRDEQYF.

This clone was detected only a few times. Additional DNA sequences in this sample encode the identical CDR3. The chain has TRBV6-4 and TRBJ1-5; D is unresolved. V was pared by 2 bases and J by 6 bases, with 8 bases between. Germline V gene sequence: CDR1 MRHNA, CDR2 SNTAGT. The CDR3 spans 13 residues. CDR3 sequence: CASSDEVGQPQHF. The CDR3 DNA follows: TGTGCCAGCAGTGACGAGGTGGGTCAGCCCCAGCATTTT.

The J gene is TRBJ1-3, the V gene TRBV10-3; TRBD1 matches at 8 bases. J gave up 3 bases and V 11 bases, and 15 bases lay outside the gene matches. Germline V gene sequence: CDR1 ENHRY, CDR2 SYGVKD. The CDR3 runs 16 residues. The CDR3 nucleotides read TGTGCCTCTATCGGGGAGCAGGACAGGGATGGAAACACCATATATTTT. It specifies CASIGEQDRDGNTIYF.

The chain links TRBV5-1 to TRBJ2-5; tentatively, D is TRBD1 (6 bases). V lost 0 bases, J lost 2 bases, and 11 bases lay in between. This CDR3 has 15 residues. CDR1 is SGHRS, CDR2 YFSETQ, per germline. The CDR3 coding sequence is TGCGCCAGCAGCTTGGGGACAGCAAAACAAGAGACCCAGTACTTC. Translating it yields CASSLGTAKQETQYF.

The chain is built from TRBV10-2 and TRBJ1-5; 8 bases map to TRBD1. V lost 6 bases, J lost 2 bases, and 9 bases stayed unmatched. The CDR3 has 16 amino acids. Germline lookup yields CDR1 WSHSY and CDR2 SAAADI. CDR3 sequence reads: CASREDRVLGNQPQHF. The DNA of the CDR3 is TGCGCCAGCAGAGAGGACAGGGTTTTGGGCAATCAGCCCCAGCATTTT.

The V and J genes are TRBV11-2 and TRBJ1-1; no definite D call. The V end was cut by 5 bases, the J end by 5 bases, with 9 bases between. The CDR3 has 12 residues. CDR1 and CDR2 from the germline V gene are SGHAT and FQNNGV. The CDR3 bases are TGTGCCAGCAGCCCCGGCAGGACTGAAGCTTTCTTT. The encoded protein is CASSPGRTEAFF.

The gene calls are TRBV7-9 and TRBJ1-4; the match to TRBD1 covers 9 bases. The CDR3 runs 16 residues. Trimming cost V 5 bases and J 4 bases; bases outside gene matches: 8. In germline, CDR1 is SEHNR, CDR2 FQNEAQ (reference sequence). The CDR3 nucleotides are TGTGCCAGCAGCGCTGGGACAGGGCCGCATAATGAAAAACTGTTTTTT. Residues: CASSAGTGPHNEKLFF.

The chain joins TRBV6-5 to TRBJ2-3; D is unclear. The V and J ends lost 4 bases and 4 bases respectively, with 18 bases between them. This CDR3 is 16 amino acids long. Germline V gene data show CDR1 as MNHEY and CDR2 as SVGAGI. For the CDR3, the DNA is TGTGCCAGCAGTTTGTTAGGCCCGGCGGCCGCAGATACGCAGTATTTT. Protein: CASSLLGPAAADTQYF.

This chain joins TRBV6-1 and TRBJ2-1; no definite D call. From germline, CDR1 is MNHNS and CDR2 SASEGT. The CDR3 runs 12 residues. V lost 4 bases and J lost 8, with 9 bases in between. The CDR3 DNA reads TGTGCCAGCAGTGTTTTCTTCGATGAGCAGTTCTTC. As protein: CASSVFFDEQFF.

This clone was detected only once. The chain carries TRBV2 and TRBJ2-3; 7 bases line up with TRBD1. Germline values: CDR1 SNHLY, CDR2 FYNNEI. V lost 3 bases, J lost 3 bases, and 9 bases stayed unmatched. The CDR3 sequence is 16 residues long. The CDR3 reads CASSDGTSRGTDTQYF. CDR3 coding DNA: TGTGCCAGCAGTGACGGGACCTCCAGGGGGACAGATACGCAGTATTTT.

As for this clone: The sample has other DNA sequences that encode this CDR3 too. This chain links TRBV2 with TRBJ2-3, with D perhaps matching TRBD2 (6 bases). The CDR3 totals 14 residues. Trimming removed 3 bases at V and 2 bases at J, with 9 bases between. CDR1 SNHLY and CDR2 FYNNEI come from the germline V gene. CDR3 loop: CASSEGGSTDTQYF. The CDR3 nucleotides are TGTGCCAGCAGTGAGGGAGGTTCCACAGATACGCAGTATTTT.

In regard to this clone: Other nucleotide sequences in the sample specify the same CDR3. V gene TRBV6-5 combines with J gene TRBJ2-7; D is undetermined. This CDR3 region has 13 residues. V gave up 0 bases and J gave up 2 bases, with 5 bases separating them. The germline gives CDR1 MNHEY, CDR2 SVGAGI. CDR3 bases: TGTGCCAGCAGTTACTCGAGGACCTACGAGCAGTACTTC. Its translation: CASSYSRTYEQYF.

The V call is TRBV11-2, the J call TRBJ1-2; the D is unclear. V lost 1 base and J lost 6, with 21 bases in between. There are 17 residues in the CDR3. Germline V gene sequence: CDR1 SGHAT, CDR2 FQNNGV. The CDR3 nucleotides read TGTGCCAGCAGCTTAGGGGTTGGTCTCGGGGAACTTGATGGCTACACCTTC. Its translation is CASSLGVGLGELDGYTF.